This T cell receptor (beta chain) was documented in a study of beta chain features in type 1 diabetes. Findings of the study overall: For Type 1 diabetes patients, all four CD4+ subsets carried TCRB CDR3s that were moderately but significantly shorter.

Expressed TCRB transcripts got sequenced, as all isolated RNA was reverse transcribed. Here immunoSEQ multiplex PCR was the method, and the copy in TCRdb shows in-frame clones only, minus some. The sample shows some 160,000 clones, 8.5% to 10% of them seen only once. The V gene lost 2 bases and the J gene lost 0 bases, with 5 bases spanning the gap. CDR3 size: 12 residues. Per the germline V gene, CDR1 is GTSNPN and CDR2 is SVGIG (reference sequence). This clone was picked up a small number of times. Its target is not known. The chain is built from TRBV30 and TRBJ2-7; D is undetermined. The receptor's source is a woman younger than 45 with type 1 diabetes. What was sequenced was central memory CD4+ T cells from blood. As DNA, the CDR3 is TGTGCCTGGAGTCCCAGCTCCTACGAGCAGTACTTC. Protein: CAWSPSSYEQYF.